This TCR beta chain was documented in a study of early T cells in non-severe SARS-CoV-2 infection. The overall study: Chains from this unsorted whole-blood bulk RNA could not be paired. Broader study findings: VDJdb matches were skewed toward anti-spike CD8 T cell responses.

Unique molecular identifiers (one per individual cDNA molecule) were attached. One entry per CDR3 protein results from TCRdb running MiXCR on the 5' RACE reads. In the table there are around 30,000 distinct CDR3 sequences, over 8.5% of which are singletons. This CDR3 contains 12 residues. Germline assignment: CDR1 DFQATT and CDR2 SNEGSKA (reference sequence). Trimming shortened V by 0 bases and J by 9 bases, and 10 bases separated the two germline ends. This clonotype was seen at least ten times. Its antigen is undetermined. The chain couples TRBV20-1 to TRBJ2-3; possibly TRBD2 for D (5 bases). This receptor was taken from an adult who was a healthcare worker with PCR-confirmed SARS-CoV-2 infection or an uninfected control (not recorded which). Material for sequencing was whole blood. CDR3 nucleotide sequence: TGCAGTGCTAGAGAAACGGGGAGAACGCAGTATTTT. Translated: CSARETGRTQYF.